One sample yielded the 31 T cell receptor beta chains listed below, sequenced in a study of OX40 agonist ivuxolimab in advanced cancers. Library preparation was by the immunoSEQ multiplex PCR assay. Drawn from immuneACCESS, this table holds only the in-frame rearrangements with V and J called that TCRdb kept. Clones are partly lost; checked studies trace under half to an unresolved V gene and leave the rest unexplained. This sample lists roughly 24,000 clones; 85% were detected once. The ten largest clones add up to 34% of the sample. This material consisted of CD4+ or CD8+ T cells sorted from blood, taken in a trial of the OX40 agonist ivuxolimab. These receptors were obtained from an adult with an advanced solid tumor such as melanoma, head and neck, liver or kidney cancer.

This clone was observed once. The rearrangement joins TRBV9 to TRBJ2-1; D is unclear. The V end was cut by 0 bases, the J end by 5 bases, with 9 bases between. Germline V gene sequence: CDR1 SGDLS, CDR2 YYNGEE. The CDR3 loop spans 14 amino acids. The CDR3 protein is CASSVGVEDNEQFF. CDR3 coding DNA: TGTGCCAGCAGCGTAGGAGTAGAGGACAATGAGCAGTTCTTC.

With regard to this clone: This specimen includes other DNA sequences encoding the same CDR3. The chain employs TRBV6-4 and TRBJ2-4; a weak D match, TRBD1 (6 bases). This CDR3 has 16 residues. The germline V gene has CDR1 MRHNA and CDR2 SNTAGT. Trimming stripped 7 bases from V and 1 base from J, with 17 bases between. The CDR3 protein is CASNPTGLRAKNIQYF. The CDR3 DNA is TGTGCCAGCAATCCCACAGGGCTAAGGGCCAAAAACATTCAGTACTTC.

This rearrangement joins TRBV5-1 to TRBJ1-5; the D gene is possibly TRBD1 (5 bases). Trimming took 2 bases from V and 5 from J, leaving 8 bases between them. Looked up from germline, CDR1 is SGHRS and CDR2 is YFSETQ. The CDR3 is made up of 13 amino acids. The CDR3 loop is CASSFGGDQPQHF. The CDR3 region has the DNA TGCGCCAGCAGCTTCGGGGGGGATCAGCCCCAGCATTTT.

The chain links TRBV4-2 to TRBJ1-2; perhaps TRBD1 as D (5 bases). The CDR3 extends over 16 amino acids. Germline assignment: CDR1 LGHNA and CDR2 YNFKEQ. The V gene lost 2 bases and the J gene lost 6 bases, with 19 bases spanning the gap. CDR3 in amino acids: CASSQFRDLEGHGYTF. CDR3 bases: TGTGCCAGCAGCCAATTCCGGGACCTTGAGGGGCATGGCTACACCTTC.

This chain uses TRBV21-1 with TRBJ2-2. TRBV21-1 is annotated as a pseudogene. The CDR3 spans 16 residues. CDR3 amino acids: CASSPSRAQGNGELFF. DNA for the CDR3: TGTGCCAGCAGCCCCTCCCGGGCCCAAGGTAACGGGGAGCTGTTTTTT.

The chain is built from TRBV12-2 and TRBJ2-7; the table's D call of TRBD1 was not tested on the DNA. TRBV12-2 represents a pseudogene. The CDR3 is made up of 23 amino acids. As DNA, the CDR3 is TGTGCAAGTCGCTCAGAAGGACTGAGAGAAATGACCATTCAAGACAGGGTCTGTTACGAGCAGTACTTC. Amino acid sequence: CASRSEGLREMTIQDRVCYEQYF.

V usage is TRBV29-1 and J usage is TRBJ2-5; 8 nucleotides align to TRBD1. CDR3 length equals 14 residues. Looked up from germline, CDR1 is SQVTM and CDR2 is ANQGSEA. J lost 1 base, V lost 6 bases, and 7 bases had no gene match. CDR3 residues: CSVLTGVGQETQYF. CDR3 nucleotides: TGCAGCGTGTTGACAGGGGTCGGCCAAGAGACCCAGTACTTC.

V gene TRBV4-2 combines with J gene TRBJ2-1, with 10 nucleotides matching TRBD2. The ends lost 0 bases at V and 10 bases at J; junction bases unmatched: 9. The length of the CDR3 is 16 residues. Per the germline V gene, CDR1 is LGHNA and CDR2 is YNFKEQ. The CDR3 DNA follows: TGTGCCAGCAGCCAAGAGGGGCAAGCGGGAGGGAGAGAGCAGTTCTTC. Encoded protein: CASSQEGQAGGREQFF.

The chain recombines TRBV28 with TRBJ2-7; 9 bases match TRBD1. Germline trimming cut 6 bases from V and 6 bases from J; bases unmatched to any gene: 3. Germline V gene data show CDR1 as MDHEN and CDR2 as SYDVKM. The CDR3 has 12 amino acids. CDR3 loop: CASSQDRGEQYF. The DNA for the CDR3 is TGTGCCAGCAGCCAGGACAGGGGCGAGCAGTACTTC.

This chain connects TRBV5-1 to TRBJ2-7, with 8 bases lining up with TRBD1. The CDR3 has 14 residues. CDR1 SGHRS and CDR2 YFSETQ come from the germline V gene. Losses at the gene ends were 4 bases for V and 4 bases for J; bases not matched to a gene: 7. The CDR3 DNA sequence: TGCGCCAGCAGCCATTTGACAGGGGAGTACGAGCAGTACTTC. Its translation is CASSHLTGEYEQYF.

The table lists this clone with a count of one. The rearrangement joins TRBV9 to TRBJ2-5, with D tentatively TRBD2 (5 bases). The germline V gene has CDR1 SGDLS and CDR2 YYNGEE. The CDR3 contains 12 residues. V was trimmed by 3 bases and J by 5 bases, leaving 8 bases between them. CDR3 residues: CASSASGETQYF. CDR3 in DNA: TGTGCCAGCAGCGCCTCGGGGGAGACCCAGTACTTC.

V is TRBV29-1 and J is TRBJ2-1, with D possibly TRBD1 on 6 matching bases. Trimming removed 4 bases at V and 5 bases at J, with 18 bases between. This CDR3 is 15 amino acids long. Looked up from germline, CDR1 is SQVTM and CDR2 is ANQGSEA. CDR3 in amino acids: CSVGPSDSPHNEQFF. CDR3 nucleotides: TGCAGCGTTGGGCCATCGGACAGTCCCCACAATGAGCAGTTCTTC.

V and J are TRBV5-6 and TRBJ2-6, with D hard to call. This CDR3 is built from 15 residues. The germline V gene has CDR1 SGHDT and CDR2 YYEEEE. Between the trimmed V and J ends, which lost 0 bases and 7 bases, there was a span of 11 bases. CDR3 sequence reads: CASSLEPGVANVLTF. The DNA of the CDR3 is TGTGCCAGCAGCTTGGAACCTGGGGTAGCCAACGTCCTGACTTTC.

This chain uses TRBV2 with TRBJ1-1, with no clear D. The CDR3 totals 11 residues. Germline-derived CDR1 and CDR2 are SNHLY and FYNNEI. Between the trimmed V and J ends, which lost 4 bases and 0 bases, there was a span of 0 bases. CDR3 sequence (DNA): TGTGCCAGCAGTGTGAACACTGAAGCTTTCTTT. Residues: CASSVNTEAFF. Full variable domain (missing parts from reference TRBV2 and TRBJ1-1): EPEVTQTPSHQVTQMGQEVILRCVPISNHLYFYWYRQILGQKVEFLVSFYNNEISEKSEIFDDQFSVERPDGSNFTLKIRSTKLEDSAMYFCASSVNTEAFFGQGTRLTVV.

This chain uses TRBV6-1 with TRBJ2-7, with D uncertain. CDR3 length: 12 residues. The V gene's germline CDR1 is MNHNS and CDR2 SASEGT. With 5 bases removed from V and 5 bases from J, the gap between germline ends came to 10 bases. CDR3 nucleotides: TGTGCCAGCAGTCCCCTGGGGAACGAGCAGTACTTC. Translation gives CASSPLGNEQYF.

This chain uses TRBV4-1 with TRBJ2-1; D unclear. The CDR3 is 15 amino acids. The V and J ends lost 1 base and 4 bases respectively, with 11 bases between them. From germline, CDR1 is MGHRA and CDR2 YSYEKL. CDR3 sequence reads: CASSQAKTSYNEQFF. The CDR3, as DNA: TGCGCCAGCAGCCAAGCCAAGACCTCGTACAATGAGCAGTTCTTC.

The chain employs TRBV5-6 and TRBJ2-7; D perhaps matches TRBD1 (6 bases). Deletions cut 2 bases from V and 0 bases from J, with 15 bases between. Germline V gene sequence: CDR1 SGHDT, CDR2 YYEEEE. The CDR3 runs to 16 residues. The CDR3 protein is CASSFSGHSSSYEQYF. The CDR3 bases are TGTGCCAGCAGCTTTTCGGGACACTCGAGCTCCTACGAGCAGTACTTC.

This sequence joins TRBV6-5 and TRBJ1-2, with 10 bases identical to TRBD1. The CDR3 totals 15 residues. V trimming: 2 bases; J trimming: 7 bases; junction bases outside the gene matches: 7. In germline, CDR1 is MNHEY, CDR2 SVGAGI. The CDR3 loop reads CASSYPSGQGFGYTF. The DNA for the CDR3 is TGTGCCAGCAGTTACCCCTCGGGACAGGGGTTTGGCTACACCTTC.

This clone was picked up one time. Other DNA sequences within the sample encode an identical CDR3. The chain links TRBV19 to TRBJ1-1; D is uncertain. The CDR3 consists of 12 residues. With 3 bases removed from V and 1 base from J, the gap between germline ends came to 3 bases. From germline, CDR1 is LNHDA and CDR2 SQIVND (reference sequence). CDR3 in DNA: TGTGCCAGTAGTATTGGGAACACTGAAGCTTTCTTT. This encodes CASSIGNTEAFF. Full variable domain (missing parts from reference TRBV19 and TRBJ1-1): DGGITQSPKYLFRKEGQNVTLSCEQNLNHDAMYWYRQDPGQGLRLIYYSQIVNDFQKGDIAEGYSVSREKKESFPLTVTSAQKNPTAFYLCASSIGNTEAFFGQGTRLTVV.

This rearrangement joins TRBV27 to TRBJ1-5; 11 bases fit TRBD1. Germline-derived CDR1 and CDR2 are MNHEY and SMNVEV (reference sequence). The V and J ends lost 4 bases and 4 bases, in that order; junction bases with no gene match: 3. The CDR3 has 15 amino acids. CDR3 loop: CASSSGTGGNQPQHF. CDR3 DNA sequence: TGTGCCAGCAGTTCCGGGACAGGGGGAAATCAGCCCCAGCATTTT.

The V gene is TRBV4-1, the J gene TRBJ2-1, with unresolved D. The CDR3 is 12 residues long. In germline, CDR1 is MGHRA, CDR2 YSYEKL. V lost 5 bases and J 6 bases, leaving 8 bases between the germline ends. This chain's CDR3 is CASSANTNEQFF. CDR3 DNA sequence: TGCGCCAGCAGCGCCAACACCAATGAGCAGTTCTTC.

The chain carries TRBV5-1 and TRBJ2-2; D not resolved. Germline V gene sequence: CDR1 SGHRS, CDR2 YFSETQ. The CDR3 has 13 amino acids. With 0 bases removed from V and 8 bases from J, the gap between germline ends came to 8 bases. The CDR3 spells CASSLDYLGELFF. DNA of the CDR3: TGCGCCAGCAGCTTGGACTACCTGGGGGAGCTGTTTTTT.

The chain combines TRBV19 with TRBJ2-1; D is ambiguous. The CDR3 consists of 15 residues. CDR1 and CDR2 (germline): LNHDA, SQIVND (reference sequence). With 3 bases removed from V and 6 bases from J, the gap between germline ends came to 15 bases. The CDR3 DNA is TGTGCCAGTAGTATCCCCTATTTAGCCCGCAATGAGCAGTTCTTC. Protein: CASSIPYLARNEQFF.

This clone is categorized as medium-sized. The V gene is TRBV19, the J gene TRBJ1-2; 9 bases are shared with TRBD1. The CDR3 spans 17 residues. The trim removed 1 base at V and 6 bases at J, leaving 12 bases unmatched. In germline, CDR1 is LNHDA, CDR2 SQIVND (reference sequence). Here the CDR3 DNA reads TGTGCCAGTAGTATAGTCCACGGGACCGGGACAGGGAATGGCTACACCTTC. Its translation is CASSIVHGTGTGNGYTF.

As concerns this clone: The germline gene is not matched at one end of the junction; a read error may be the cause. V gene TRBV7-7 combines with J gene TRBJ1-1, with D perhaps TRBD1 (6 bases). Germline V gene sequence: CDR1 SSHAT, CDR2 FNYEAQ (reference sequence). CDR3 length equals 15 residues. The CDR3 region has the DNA TGTGCTAGCAGCCCTTTCCCACAGGGAGGGACTGAAGCTTTCTTT. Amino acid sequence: CASSPFPQGGTEAFF.

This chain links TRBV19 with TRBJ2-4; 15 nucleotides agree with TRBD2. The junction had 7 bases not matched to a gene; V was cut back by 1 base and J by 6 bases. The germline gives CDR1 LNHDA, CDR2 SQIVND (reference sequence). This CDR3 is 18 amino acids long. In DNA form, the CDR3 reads TGTGCCAGTAGTATAGCCGGACTAGCGGGGGGGTCTGGAAACATTCAGTACTTC. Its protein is CASSIAGLAGGSGNIQYF.

The CDR3 DNA sequence: TGTGCCAGCAGCTTAGTGACCAGGGGGGAAGAAAAACTGTTTTTT. Its protein product is CASSLVTRGEEKLFF. V usage is TRBV13 and J usage is TRBJ1-4; 7 bases align to TRBD1. Germline CDR1 and CDR2: PRHDT and FYEKMQ (reference sequence). Trimming removed 1 base from V and 8 bases from J; junction bases left unmatched: 7. This CDR3 region has 15 residues.

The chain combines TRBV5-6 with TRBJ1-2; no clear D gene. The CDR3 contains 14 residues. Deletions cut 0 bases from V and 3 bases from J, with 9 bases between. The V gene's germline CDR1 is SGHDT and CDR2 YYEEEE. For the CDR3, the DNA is TGTGCCAGCAGCTTGGTAGGGAACTACTATGGCTACACCTTC. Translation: CASSLVGNYYGYTF.

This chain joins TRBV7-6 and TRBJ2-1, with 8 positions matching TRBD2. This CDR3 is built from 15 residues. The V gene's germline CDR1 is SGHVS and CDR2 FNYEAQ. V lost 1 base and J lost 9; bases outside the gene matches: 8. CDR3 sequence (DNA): TGTGCCAGCAGCTTAGGAGGGCGGGGGGACGCTGAGCAGTTCTTC. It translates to CASSLGGRGDAEQFF.

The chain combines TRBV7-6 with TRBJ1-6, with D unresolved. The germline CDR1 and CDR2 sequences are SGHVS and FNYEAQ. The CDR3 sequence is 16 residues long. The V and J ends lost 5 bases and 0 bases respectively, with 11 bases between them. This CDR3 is CASSEDSSSYNSPLHF. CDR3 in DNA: TGTGCCAGCAGCGAGGACTCCAGCTCCTATAATTCACCCCTCCACTTT.

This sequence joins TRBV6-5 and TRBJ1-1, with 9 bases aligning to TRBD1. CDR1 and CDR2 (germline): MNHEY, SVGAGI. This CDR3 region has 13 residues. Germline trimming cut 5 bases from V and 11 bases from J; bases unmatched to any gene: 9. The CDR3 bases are TGTGCCAGCAGTCCCGGGACAGGGATGGAGGCTTTCTTT. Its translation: CASSPGTGMEAFF.